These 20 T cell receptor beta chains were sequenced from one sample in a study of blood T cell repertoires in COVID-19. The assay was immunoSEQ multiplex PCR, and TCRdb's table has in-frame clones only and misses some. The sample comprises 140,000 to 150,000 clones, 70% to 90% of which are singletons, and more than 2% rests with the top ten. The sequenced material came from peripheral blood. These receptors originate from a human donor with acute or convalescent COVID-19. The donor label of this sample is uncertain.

The CDR3 region has the DNA TGTGCCAGCAGTCCCGGGACTAGCGGTTACTACAATGAGCAGTTCTTC. It translates to CASSPGTSGYYNEQFF. V is TRBV6-2 or TRBV6-3 and J is TRBJ2-1; 11 bases align to TRBD2. The germline V gene has CDR1 MNHEY and CDR2 SVGEGT. This CDR3 contains 16 residues. V lost 5 bases to trimming and J lost 3 bases; unmatched junction nucleotides: 6.

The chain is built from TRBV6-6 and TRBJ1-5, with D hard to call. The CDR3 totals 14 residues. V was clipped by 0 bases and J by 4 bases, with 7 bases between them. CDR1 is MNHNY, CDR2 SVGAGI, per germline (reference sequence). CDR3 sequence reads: CASSYSNQNQPQHF. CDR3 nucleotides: TGTGCCAGCAGTTACTCGAACCAGAATCAGCCCCAGCATTTT.

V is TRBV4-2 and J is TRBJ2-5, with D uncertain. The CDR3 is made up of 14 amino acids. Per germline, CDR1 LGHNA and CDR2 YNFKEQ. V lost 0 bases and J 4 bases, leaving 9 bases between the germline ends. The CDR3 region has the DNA TGTGCCAGCAGCCAAGATAGACGAGGAGAGACCCAGTACTTC. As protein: CASSQDRRGETQYF.

DNA of the CDR3: TGTGCCAGCCCAAGGGACAGGGGAGAGACCCAGTACTTC. Protein product: CASPRDRGETQYF. The chain joins TRBV2 to TRBJ2-5; 10 nucleotides agree with TRBD1. The germline gives CDR1 SNHLY, CDR2 FYNNEI. Losses at the gene ends were 8 bases for V and 4 bases for J; bases not matched to a gene: 4. The CDR3 contains 13 residues.

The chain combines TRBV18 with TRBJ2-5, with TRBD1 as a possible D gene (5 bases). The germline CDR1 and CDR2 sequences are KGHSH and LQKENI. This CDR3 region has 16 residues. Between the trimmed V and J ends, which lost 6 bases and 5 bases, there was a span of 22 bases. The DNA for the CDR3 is TGTGCCAGCTCGCCCCGACAGTTAGGGGCCTCGGAGACCCAGTACTTC. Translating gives CASSPRQLGASETQYF.

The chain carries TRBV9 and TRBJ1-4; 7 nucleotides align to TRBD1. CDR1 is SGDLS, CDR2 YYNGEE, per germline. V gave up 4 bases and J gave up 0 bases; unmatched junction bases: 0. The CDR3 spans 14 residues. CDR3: CASSQGATNEKLFF. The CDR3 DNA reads TGTGCCAGCAGCCAGGGGGCAACTAATGAAAAACTGTTTTTT.

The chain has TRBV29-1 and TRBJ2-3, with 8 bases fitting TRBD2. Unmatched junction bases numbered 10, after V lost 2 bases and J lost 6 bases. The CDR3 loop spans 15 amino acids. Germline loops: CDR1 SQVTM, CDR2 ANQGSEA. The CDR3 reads CSVEQTSALGDTQYF. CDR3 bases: TGCAGCGTTGAACAGACTAGCGCATTGGGGGATACGCAGTATTTT.

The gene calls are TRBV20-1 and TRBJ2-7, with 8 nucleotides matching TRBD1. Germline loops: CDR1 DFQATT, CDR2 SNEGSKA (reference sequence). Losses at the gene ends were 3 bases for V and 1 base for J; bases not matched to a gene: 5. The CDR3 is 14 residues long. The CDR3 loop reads CSASADRASYEQYF. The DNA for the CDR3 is TGCAGTGCTAGTGCGGACAGGGCGTCCTACGAGCAGTACTTC.

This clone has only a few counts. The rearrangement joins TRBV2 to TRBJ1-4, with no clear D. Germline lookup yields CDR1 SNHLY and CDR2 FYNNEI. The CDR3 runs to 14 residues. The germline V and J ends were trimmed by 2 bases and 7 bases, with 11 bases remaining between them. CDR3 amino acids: CASSEWAALEKLFF. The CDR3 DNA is TGTGCCAGCAGTGAATGGGCTGCCCTTGAAAAACTGTTTTTT.

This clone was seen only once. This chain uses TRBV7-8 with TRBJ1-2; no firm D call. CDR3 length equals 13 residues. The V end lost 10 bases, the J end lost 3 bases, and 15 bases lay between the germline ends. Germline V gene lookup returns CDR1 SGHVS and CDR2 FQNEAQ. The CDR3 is CATGRGLDYGYTF. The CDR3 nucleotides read TGTGCCACCGGTCGAGGGTTGGACTATGGCTACACCTTC.

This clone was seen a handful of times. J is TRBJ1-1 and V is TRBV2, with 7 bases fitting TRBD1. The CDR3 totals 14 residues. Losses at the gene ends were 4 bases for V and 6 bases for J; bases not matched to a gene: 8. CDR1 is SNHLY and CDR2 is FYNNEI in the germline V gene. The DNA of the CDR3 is TGTGCCAGCAGTGCACTTGACAGGGAGGCTGAAGCTTTCTTT. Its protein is CASSALDREAEAFF.

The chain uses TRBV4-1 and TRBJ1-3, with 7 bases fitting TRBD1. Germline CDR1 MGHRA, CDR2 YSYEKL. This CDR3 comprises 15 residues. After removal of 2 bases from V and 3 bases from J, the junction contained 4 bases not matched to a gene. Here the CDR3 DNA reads TGCGCCAGCAGCCAAATAGGGACAGTTGGAAACACCATATATTTT. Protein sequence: CASSQIGTVGNTIYF.

The CDR3 here is CASSLISGVSGNTIYF. CDR3 in DNA: TGTGCCAGCAGCCTTATATCGGGGGTATCTGGAAACACCATATATTTT. V gene TRBV7-9 combines with J gene TRBJ1-3; D might be TRBD1 (5 bases). Looked up from germline, CDR1 is SEHNR and CDR2 is FQNEAQ (reference sequence). V dropped 5 bases and J dropped 1 base, with 15 bases sitting between them. The CDR3 totals 16 residues.

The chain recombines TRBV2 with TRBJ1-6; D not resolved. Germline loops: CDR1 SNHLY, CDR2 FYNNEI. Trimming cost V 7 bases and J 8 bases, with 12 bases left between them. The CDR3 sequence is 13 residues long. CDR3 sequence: CASTQDVDSPLHF. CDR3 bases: TGTGCCAGCACGCAGGATGTCGATTCACCCCTCCACTTT.

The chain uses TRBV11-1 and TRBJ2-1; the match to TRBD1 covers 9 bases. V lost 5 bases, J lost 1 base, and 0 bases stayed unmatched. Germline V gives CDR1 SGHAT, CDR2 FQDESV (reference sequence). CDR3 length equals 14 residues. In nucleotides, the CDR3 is TGTGCCAGCAGCGGGACAGGGTCCTACAATGAGCAGTTCTTC. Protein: CASSGTGSYNEQFF.

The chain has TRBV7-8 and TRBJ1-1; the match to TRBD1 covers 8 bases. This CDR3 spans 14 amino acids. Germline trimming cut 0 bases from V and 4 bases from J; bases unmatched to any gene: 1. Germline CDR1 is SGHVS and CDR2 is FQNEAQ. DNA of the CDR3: TGTGCCAGCAGCTTAGCCCAGGGGGCCACTGAAGCTTTCTTT. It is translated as CASSLAQGATEAFF. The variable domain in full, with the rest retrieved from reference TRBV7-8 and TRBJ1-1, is GAGVSQSPRYKVAKRGQDVALRCDPISGHVSLFWYQQALGQGPEFLTYFQNEAQLDKSGLPSDRFFAERPEGSVSTLKIQRTQQEDSAVYLCASSLAQGATEAFFGQGTRLTVV.

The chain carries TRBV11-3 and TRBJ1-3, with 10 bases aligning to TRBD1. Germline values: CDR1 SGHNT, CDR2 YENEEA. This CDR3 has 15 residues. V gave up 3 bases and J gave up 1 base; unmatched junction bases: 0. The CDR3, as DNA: TGTGCCAGCAGCTTGGGACAGGGGTCTGGAAACACCATATATTTT. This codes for CASSLGQGSGNTIYF. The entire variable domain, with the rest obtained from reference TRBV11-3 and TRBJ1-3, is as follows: EAGVVQSPRYKIIEKKQPVAFWCNPISGHNTLYWYLQNLGQGPELLIRYENEEAVDDSQLPKDRFSAERLKGVDSTLKIQPAELGDSAVYLCASSLGQGSGNTIYFGEGSWLTVV.

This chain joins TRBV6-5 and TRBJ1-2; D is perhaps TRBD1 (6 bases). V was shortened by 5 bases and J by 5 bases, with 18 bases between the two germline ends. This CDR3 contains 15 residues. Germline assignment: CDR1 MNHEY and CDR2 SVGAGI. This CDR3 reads CASSRPGHATYGYTF. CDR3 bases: TGTGCCAGCAGTAGGCCGGGACACGCCACATATGGCTACACCTTC.

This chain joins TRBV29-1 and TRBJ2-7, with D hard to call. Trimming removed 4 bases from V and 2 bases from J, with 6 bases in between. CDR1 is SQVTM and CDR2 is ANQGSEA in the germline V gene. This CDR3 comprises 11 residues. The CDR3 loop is CSVALTYEQYF. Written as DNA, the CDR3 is TGCAGCGTTGCACTCACCTACGAGCAGTACTTC.

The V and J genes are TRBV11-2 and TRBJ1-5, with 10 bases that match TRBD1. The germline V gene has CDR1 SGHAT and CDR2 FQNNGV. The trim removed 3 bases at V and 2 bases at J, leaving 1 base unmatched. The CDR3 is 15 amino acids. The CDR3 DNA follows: TGTGCCAGCAGCTTTGGGACAGGGGGCAATCAGCCCCAGCATTTT. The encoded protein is CASSFGTGGNQPQHF.